This TCR beta chain comes out of a study of blood T cell repertoires in COVID-19. Study-level background: The samples span acute and convalescent COVID-19 from the United States, Italy and Spain.

J was trimmed by 6 bases and V by 2 bases; bases with no gene match: 3. Germline CDR1 and CDR2: SGHTA and FQGNSA. CDR3 size: 13 residues. The repertoire was sequenced with immunoSEQ multiplex PCR; TCRdb's copy has only in-frame clones and lacks some. The profile shows some 330,000 clones, 92% of them singletons. The sample consisted of PBMCs or T cells enriched from blood (not recorded which). The sequence derives from a woman aged 25 to 45 who had recovered from COVID-19. The genes are TRBV7-2 and TRBJ1-2, with TRBD1 identical over 7 bases. CDR3: CASSLKQGNGYTF. In DNA form, the CDR3 reads TGTGCCAGCAGCTTAAAACAGGGGAATGGCTACACCTTC. Combining the CDR3 with reference TRBV7-2 and TRBJ1-2 gives the whole variable domain GAGVSQSPSNKVTEKGKDVELRCDPISGHTALYWYRQSLGQGLEFLIYFQGNSAPDKSGLPSDRFSAERTGGSVSTLTIQRTQQEDSAVYLCASSLKQGNGYTFGSGTRLTVV.